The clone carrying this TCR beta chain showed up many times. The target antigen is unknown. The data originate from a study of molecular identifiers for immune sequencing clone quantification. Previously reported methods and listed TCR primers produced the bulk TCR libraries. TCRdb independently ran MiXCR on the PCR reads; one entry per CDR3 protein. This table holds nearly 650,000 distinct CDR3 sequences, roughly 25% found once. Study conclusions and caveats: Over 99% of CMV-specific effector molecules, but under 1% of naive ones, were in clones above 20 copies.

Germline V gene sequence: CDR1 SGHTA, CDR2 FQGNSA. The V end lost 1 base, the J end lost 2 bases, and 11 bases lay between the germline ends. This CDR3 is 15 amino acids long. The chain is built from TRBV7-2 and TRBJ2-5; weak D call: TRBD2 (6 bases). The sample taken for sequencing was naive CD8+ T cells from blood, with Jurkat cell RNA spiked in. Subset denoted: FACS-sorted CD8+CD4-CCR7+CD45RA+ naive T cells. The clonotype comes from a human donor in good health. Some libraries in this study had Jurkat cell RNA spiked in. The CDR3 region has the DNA TGTGCCAGCAGCTTAGGAGCCGGGAGACAAGAGACCCAGTACTTC. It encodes CASSLGAGRQETQYF.